This T cell receptor beta chain came from a study of T cell responses to AZD1222 COVID-19 vaccine. Broader study findings: Spike-wide vaccine-associated CD4 TCRs dominated at 160-218 and 743-854.

About this clone itself: The antigen is undetermined.

Sequenced by immunoSEQ multiplex PCR; TCRdb stores in-frame clones only, minus some. The sample carries some 50,000 clones, more than 60% recorded once. The germline V gene has CDR1 MNHNY and CDR2 SVGAGI (reference sequence). The CDR3 consists of 16 residues. V was trimmed by 5 bases and J by 9 bases, leaving 23 bases between them. The genes are TRBV6-6 and TRBJ2-1, with D perhaps matching TRBD1 or TRBD2 (5 bases each). The receptor's source is an adult in good health. The sequences come from peripheral blood, collected on day 0 of MenACWY control vaccination. CDR3 in amino acids: CASSLPLGGEGPEQFF. DNA of the CDR3: TGTGCCAGCAGTCTACCTCTTGGGGGAGAGGGGCCTGAGCAGTTCTTC.